This TCR beta chain was sequenced for a study of cytomegalovirus exposure and HLA in healthy donors. Study as a whole: The Caucasian-associated ancestry cluster contained roughly four fifths of the roughly 390 genotyped donors.

For this clone: Its specificity is unknown.

Amplification used 60 Vbeta primers and 13 Jbeta primers. Generated by immunoSEQ multiplex PCR, the TCRdb table keeps only in-frame clones and is missing some. The repertoire has approximately 110,000 clones, under 80% of them found once; the top ten carry approximately 7.7%. Findings and limits, study-wide: Association of a missense DCLRE1C variant with TCR beta V- and J-gene trimming was reported in a later analysis. TCR beta chains numbering 164 were designated cytomegalovirus-associated.

Trimming stripped 4 bases from V and 2 bases from J, with 16 bases between. Germline-derived CDR1 and CDR2 are SQVTM and ANQGSEA. CDR3 length: 15 amino acids. V and J are TRBV29-1 and TRBJ2-3; tentative D call: TRBD2 (5 bases). This clonotype originated in a woman between 50 and 59 years old in good health and CMV-seropositive. The sequencing input was PBMCs. CDR3 amino acids: CSVVGPHRDTDTQYF. CDR3 coding DNA: TGCAGCGTTGTCGGACCCCACCGGGACACAGATACGCAGTATTTT.